These 2 T cell receptor beta chains were sequenced from one sample in a study of tumor T cells in aggressive B-cell lymphoma. Data came from immunoSEQ multiplex PCR; TCRdb stores just in-frame clones and leaves some out. This table has 10,000 or so clones, over 90% appearing once. Input material: tumor tissue. Receptors were obtained from an adult with diffuse large B cell lymphoma.

V usage is TRBV5-1 and J usage is TRBJ1-5; the D gene is possibly TRBD1 (6 bases). V lost 1 base and J 4 bases, leaving 9 bases between the germline ends. Germline V CDR1 and CDR2: SGHRS, YFSETQ. The CDR3 spans 14 residues. The CDR3 sequence is CASSLSQGNQPQHF. The CDR3 DNA follows: TGCGCCAGCAGCTTGAGCCAGGGGAATCAGCCCCAGCATTTT.

The rearrangement uses TRBV1 and TRBJ2-6; no DNA check was done on the table's D call, TRBD1. TRBV1 corresponds to a pseudogene. The CDR3 totals 18 residues. The CDR3 DNA reads as TGCACCAGCAGCAAGATGTGTTTGTGCACAAGTCGGGCCAACGTCCTGACTTTC. Translation gives CTSSKMCLCTSRANVLTF.